This T cell receptor (beta chain) was captured in a study of circulating CD8 cells and anti-PD-1 response in melanoma. At the level of the study: Of 13 patients, seven got anti-PD-1 first and six had prior therapy. The study, taken as a whole, reports: Under 7.5% of TRB clonotypes were shared between subsets at M1.

The CDR3 has 17 residues. With 6 bases clipped from V and 5 bases from J, the junction kept 14 bases outside the gene matches. Germline V lookup: CDR1 DFQATT, CDR2 SNEGSKA (reference sequence). This clonotype was detected a few times. Antigen: not known. Using around 14 ng of total RNA, TCR libraries were made with the QIAseq Immune Repertoire TCR panel. One entry per CDR3 protein results from TCRdb running MiXCR on the reads. The sample lists several hundred distinct CDR3 sequences, around 9% occurring once. Sorting of live CD3+CD8+TCRalphabeta+ cells by PD-1 and/or TIGIT gave four subsets. The receptor comes from a human donor with melanoma. Sequencing was performed on CD8+ T cells from PBMCs, taken at baseline or after one month of anti-PD-1 therapy (not recorded which). V is TRBV20-1 and J is TRBJ2-3, with 13 bases matching TRBD2. CDR3 in amino acids: CSASTSGGARIRDTQYF. DNA for the CDR3: TGCAGTGCAAGTACTAGCGGGGGGGCCCGTATCCGAGATACGCAGTATTTT.